These 20 T cell receptor beta chains were all obtained from the same sample, sequenced in a study of T cells in women clearing cervical HPV infection. This table comes from immunoSEQ multiplex PCR, and its TCRdb copy is limited to in-frame clones, with some not included. The listing contains 20,000 to 30,000 clones. Sequenced sample: blood buffy coat. The source is a woman between 18 and 70 years old with a cervical HPV16 infection that either progressed to CIN3+ or cleared (not recorded which).

A remark on this clone: The read gets to within 3 residues of the CDR3 end, and the germline J gene fills in the rest. The chain is built from TRBV7-9 and TRBJ1-1; maybe TRBD1 (6 bases). CDR1 is SEHNR, CDR2 FQNEAQ, per germline (reference sequence). CDR3 size: 12 residues. The CDR3 spells CASSVGAETAFF. The sequenced part of the CDR3 DNA is TGTGCCAGCAGCGTGGGGGCAGAGACA.

On this clone itself: The read terminates 3 residues before the CDR3 end, so the remaining end is supplied by the germline J gene. The chain employs TRBV6-1 and TRBJ2-3; tentatively, D is TRBD1 (6 bases). CDR3 length equals 14 residues. Germline CDR1 and CDR2: MNHNS and SASEGT. V lost 4 bases to trimming and J lost 4 bases, with 12 bases between them. CDR3 DNA (partial): TGTGCCAGCAGTGTAGGGGGAGATGCAGATACG. It encodes CASSVGGDADT. The complete CDR3 protein is CASSVGGDADTQYF.

A remark on this clone: The sequenced fragment ends 3 residues before the CDR3 boundary, so the rest is inferred from the germline J gene. The rearrangement links TRBV5-5 to TRBJ2-7; D gene ambiguous. Trimming removed 2 bases at V and 3 bases at J, with 9 bases between. The CDR3 sequence is 13 residues long. Germline V gene sequence: CDR1 SGHKS, CDR2 YYEKEE (reference sequence). CDR3 protein: CASSFRDNYEQYF. Incomplete CDR3 DNA: TGTGCCAGCAGCTTTCGCGACAACTACGAG.

As regards this clone: The CDR3 goes on 3 residues after the read ends, and that part is filled in from the germline J gene. The chain carries TRBV18 and TRBJ1-6, with TRBD1 identical over 8 bases. Germline values: CDR1 KGHSH, CDR2 LQKENI. The ends lost 5 bases at V and 7 bases at J; junction bases unmatched: 4. This CDR3 region has 14 residues. Partial CDR3 DNA: TGTGCCAGCTCATCCACAGGGGGAAATTCACCC. Amino acid sequence: CASSSTGGNSP. The whole CDR3 protein reads CASSSTGGNSPLHF.

About this clone: With the read ending 3 residues before the CDR3 end, the germline J gene is used to fill in that end. The chain has TRBV2 and TRBJ1-3, with D possibly matching TRBD1 (6 bases). This CDR3 spans 15 amino acids. From germline, CDR1 is SNHLY and CDR2 FYNNEI. Trimming shortened V by 5 bases and J by 0 bases, and 11 bases separated the two germline ends. The sequenced CDR3 bases are TGTGCCAGCAGTACAGGGCCGCGCTCTGGAAACACC. This encodes CASSTGPRSGNT. In full, the CDR3 is CASSTGPRSGNTIYF.

The covered CDR3 bases are TGTGCCAGCAGTGAAGGACAGGCGTTCGAACCC. Its translation is CASSEGQAFEP. The complete CDR3 protein is CASSEGQAFEPQHF. This rearrangement joins TRBV6-1 to TRBJ1-5, with a possible D match to TRBD1 (6 bases). The CDR3 end lies 3 residues beyond the end of the read and is filled in from the germline J gene. Germline-derived CDR1 and CDR2 are MNHNS and SASEGT. CDR3 length equals 14 residues.

The covered CDR3 bases are TGTGCCTGGATCAGGGAGTGGAAA. Amino acid sequence: CAWIREWK. The entire CDR3 reads CAWIREWKAFF. This chain connects TRBV30 to TRBJ1-1; D is possibly TRBD1 (5 bases). The read ends 3 residues before the CDR3 terminus; that terminus is restored from the germline J gene. This CDR3 has 11 amino acids. The germline gives CDR1 GTSNPN, CDR2 SVGIG (reference sequence).

Comments on this clone: The observed sequence ends 3 residues before the CDR3 terminus, with the missing tail filled in from the germline J gene. V and J are TRBV5-1 and TRBJ2-7; D gene uncertain. CDR1 is SGHRS and CDR2 is YFSETQ in the germline V gene. The CDR3 is 14 residues long. V lost 5 bases, J lost 2 bases, and 14 bases lay in between. The DNA read from the CDR3 is TGCGCCAGCAGTCTGAGCGACCCTACCTACGAG. Translated, it gives CASSLSDPTYE. The full CDR3 is CASSLSDPTYEQYF.

With regard to this clone: The sequence runs out 3 residues before the end of the CDR3; the remainder is reconstructed from the germline J gene. V and J are TRBV11-2 and TRBJ2-1, with D maybe TRBD2 (5 bases). Germline V lookup: CDR1 SGHAT, CDR2 FQNNGV. V lost 5 bases and J lost 0, with 11 bases in between. This CDR3 contains 15 residues. This chain's CDR3 is CASSEKRSSYNEQFF. CDR3 DNA (partial): TGTGCCAGCAGCGAAAAGCGGAGCTCCTACAATGAG.

A remark on this clone: The read comes to an end 3 residues before the CDR3 does, leaving the germline J gene to fill in the end. V is TRBV10-3 and J is TRBJ1-1; no clear D gene. Trimming removed 6 bases at V and 1 base at J, with 9 bases between. There are 13 residues in the CDR3. Germline CDR1 is ENHRY and CDR2 is SYGVKD. The CDR3: CAIRGTGNTEAFF. The CDR3 bases that were read are TGTGCCATCAGGGGTACGGGGAACACTGAA.

Details on this clone: The read ends 3 residues shy of where the CDR3 ends; the end is completed using the germline J gene. The chain joins TRBV11-2 to TRBJ2-7, with no clear D. Germline CDR1 and CDR2: SGHAT and FQNNGV. This CDR3 has 14 residues. Trimming shortened V by 1 base and J by 5 bases, and 12 bases separated the two germline ends. The sequenced CDR3 bases are TGTGCCAGCAGCTTAGCCCTACGGTCCCACGAG. Residues: CASSLALRSHE. The entire CDR3 sequence reads CASSLALRSHEQYF.

On this clone: The read stops 3 residues short of the end of the CDR3; the missing end is completed from the germline J gene. This chain connects TRBV4-1 to TRBJ2-7, with TRBD2 as a possible D gene (7 bases). V gave up 4 bases and J gave up 4 bases, with 14 bases separating them. From germline, CDR1 is MGHRA and CDR2 YSYEKL. This CDR3 has 14 residues. The CDR3 sequence is CASSREGGGYEQYF. CDR3 DNA (partial): TGCGCCAGCAGCCGGGAAGGGGGGGGGTACGAG.

Of note for this clone: The DNA ends 3 residues before the CDR3 does, and the rest of the CDR3 is filled in from the germline J gene. The V and J genes are TRBV7-6 and TRBJ1-6, with TRBD1 matching 7 bases. J lost 0 bases, V lost 4 bases, and 6 bases had no gene match. Per the germline V gene, CDR1 is SGHVS and CDR2 is FNYEAQ. The CDR3 is made up of 17 amino acids. CDR3: CASSSRDSSSYNSPLHF. CDR3 DNA, as far as it was read: TGTGCCAGCAGCTCCCGGGACAGCAGCTCCTATAATTCACCC. Combining the CDR3 with reference TRBV7-6 and TRBJ1-6 gives the whole variable domain GAGVSQSPRYKVTKRGQDVALRCDPISGHVSLYWYRQALGQGPEFLTYFNYEAQQDKSGLPNDRFSAERPEGSISTLTIQRTEQRDSAMYRCASSSRDSSSYNSPLHFGNGTRLTVT.

Comment on this clone: With the read ending 3 residues before the CDR3 end, the germline J gene is used to fill in that end. This chain joins TRBV4-1 and TRBJ2-5; D is unclear. The CDR3 has 16 amino acids. V shed 6 bases and J shed 1 base, with 18 bases lying between them. Looked up from germline, CDR1 is MGHRA and CDR2 is YSYEKL. The DNA read from the CDR3 is TGCGCCAGCAGACAAATCTTAAGTACTTCCCAAGAGACC. It yields the protein CASRQILSTSQET. The whole CDR3 sequence reads CASRQILSTSQETQYF.

Note on this clone: The CDR3 goes on 3 residues after the read ends, and that part is filled in from the germline J gene. The chain employs TRBV28 and TRBJ2-3, with 7 positions matching TRBD1. The CDR3 is made up of 16 amino acids. V shed 3 bases, J shed 2 bases, and the junction held 8 bases outside the gene matches. In germline, CDR1 is MDHEN, CDR2 SYDVKM. Partial CDR3 DNA: TGTGCCAGCAGTTTGGGGGACAGTCTAACCACAGATACG. As protein: CASSLGDSLTTDT. The CDR3, in full, reads CASSLGDSLTTDTQYF.

Worth noting for this clone: The CDR3 goes on 3 residues after the read ends, and that part is filled in from the germline J gene. V is TRBV4-2 and J is TRBJ2-6; 7 bases fit TRBD1. CDR1 LGHNA and CDR2 YNFKEQ come from the germline V gene. This CDR3 is built from 17 residues. V lost 4 bases, J lost 0 bases, and 6 bases stayed unmatched. The chain's CDR3 is CASSPTGTGSGANVLTF. CDR3 DNA, as far as it was read: TGTGCCAGCAGCCCGACAGGGACCGGCTCTGGGGCCAACGTC.

Of note for this clone: The read is 3 residues too short to cover the CDR3 end, so that end is filled in from the germline J gene. V is TRBV2 and J is TRBJ2-7, with 7 bases matching TRBD1. This CDR3 is 15 amino acids long. After removal of 6 bases from V and 1 base from J, the junction contained 9 bases not matched to a gene. CDR1 is SNHLY, CDR2 FYNNEI, per germline. Partial CDR3 DNA: TGTGCCAGCAGCAAAGGGACAGCAATTTCCTACGAG. This sequence encodes CASSKGTAISYE. The CDR3 in full is CASSKGTAISYEQYF.

About this clone: Read data end 3 residues before the CDR3 end; the end is taken from the germline J gene. This chain links TRBV7-9 with TRBJ1-1, with D tentatively TRBD1 (5 bases). CDR3 length: 13 residues. V was trimmed by 3 bases and J by 5 bases, leaving 10 bases between them. CDR1 and CDR2 from the germline V gene are SEHNR and FQNEAQ (reference sequence). The CDR3 sequence: CASSLQGWTEAFF. Partial CDR3 DNA: TGTGCCAGCAGCTTGCAGGGATGGACTGAA.

With respect to this clone: The read ends 3 residues shy of where the CDR3 ends; the end is completed using the germline J gene. V usage is TRBV20-1 and J usage is TRBJ2-7, with TRBD1 identical over 7 bases. The germline V gene has CDR1 DFQATT and CDR2 SNEGSKA (reference sequence). The CDR3 totals 11 residues. Germline trimming cut 7 bases from V and 3 bases from J; bases unmatched to any gene: 3. The chain's CDR3 is CSVNRGYEQYF. The part of the CDR3 DNA that was read is TGCAGTGTTAACAGGGGCTACGAG.

The sequenced part of the CDR3 DNA is TGTGCCAGTAGTATCGGACAGACTGAA. This gives the protein CASSIGQTE. From start to end, the CDR3 is CASSIGQTEAFF. V usage is TRBV19 and J usage is TRBJ1-1; the D gene is possibly TRBD1 (6 bases). The read gets to within 3 residues of the CDR3 end, and the germline J gene fills in the rest. Germline V gene sequence: CDR1 LNHDA, CDR2 SQIVND (reference sequence). The CDR3 loop spans 12 amino acids. Trimming removed 3 bases at V and 5 bases at J, with 7 bases between.